This T cell receptor (beta chain) was identified in a study of OX40 agonist ivuxolimab in advanced cancers. Repertoires were generated with immunoSEQ multiplex PCR, while TCRdb's copy carries only in-frame clones and drops some. The repertoire holds 95,000 to 120,000 clones, with 80% to 95% as singletons. Overall study results and limits: In the 0.1-3.0 mg/kg groups, partial responders showed among the lowest expansion. Averaged across samples, CD8+ T cells carried more expanded clones than CD4+ did. The specificity for antigen of the expanded peripheral T cells was not determined.

Autoimmune disease history or systemic immunosuppression disqualified patients. Comments on this clone: Its antigen remains unidentified.

The sequences come from CD4+ or CD8+ T cells sorted from blood, collected in a trial of the OX40 agonist ivuxolimab. The sequence was collected from an adult with an advanced solid tumor such as melanoma, head and neck, liver or kidney cancer.

In nucleotides, the CDR3 is TGTGCTAGTGGTTTTGTCGACCGGACAGGGATAGAAAGGAGCTCCTACAATGAGCAGTTCTTC. Protein product: CASGFVDRTGIERSSYNEQFF. The genes are TRBV12-5 and TRBJ2-1, with 8 bases matching TRBD1. The CDR3 is 21 amino acids. The V and J ends lost 3 bases and 0 bases, in that order; junction bases with no gene match: 19. Germline V lookup: CDR1 LGHNT, CDR2 FRNRAP.